The sequence of this T cell receptor beta chain was determined in a study of blood T cell repertoires in COVID-19. About the study: Acute-phase and convalescent COVID-19 samples originated in the United States, Italy and Spain.

In the study's own analysis: Amplification with reference gene primers provided the estimates of nucleated cell counts. Some clones are missing from TCRdb's copy, which holds only in-frame ones; the method was immunoSEQ multiplex PCR. The V and J calls and clone size were taken over from that table, and D and trimming were inferred from the DNA. Among a few hundred thousand clones listed, 65% to 85% were seen once. Cohort placement rested on clinical history that participants reported themselves. Either two negative PCRs, clearance, or symptom resolution qualified Cohort 3 donors as recovered. Germline CDR1 and CDR2: SEHNR and FQNEAQ (reference sequence). V lost 5 bases and J 5 bases, leaving 15 bases between the germline ends. The CDR3 has 14 residues.

This chain links TRBV7-9 with TRBJ2-5, with D possibly matching TRBD1 (6 bases). This TCR derives from a man aged 50-60 years who had recovered from COVID-19. The sequenced sample was PBMCs or T cells enriched from blood (not recorded which). As DNA, the CDR3 is TGTGCCAGCAGCCAAAACAGGGATGGGGAGACCCAGTACTTC. This encodes CASSQNRDGETQYF. Drawing the rest from reference TRBV7-9 and TRBJ2-5, the complete variable domain is DTGVSQNPRHKITKRGQNVTFRCDPISEHNRLYWYRQTLGQGPEFLTYFQNEAQLEKSRLLSDRFSAERPKGSFSTLEIQRTEQGDSAMYLCASSQNRDGETQYFGPGTRLLVL.